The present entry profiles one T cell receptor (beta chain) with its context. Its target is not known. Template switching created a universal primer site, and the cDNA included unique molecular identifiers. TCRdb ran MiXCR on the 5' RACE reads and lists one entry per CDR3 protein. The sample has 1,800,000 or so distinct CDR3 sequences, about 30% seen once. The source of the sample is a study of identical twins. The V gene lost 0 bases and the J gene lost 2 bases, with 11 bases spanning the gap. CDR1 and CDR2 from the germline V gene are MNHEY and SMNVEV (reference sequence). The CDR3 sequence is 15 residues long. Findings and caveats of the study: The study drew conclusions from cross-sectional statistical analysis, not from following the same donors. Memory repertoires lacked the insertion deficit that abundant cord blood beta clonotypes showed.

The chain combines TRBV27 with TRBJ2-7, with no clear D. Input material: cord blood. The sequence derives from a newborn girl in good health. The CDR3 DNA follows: TGTGCCAGCAGTTTATCGACGGGTCTAACCTACGAGCAGTACTTC. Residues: CASSLSTGLTYEQYF.